The 21 T cell receptor beta chains below were found in one sample sequenced in a study of radiotherapy plus CTLA-4 blockade in lung cancer. Here immunoSEQ multiplex PCR was the method, and the copy in TCRdb shows in-frame clones only, minus some. Here the sample spans 120,000 or so clones, 65% to 85% being singletons. The source was peripheral blood, collected from a patient treated with radiotherapy plus ipilimumab. Every receptor here comes from a human donor with non-small cell lung cancer who had a partial response to radiotherapy plus ipilimumab.

This clone was seen more than once but under ten times. The V call is TRBV30, the J call TRBJ1-1; 9 bases line up with TRBD1. The CDR3 sequence is 14 residues long. Germline V gives CDR1 GTSNPN, CDR2 SVGIG (reference sequence). V shed 4 bases, J shed 0 bases, and the junction held 3 bases outside the gene matches. CDR3 sequence: CAWMTGGLNTEAFF. CDR3 DNA: TGTGCCTGGATGACAGGGGGTCTGAACACTGAAGCTTTCTTT.

The chain combines TRBV6-6 with TRBJ1-4, with TRBD1 matching over 8 bases. There are 15 residues in the CDR3. CDR1 and CDR2 (germline): MNHNY, SVGAGI (reference sequence). The V segment lost 5 bases and the J segment 2 bases; nucleotides outside the gene matches: 4. The CDR3 DNA reads TGTGCCAGCAGTGACAGGGGAGCGACTAATGAAAAACTGTTTTTT. Its translation: CASSDRGATNEKLFF.

To note about this clone: This same CDR3 is encoded by further DNA sequences in the sample. The rearrangement uses TRBV28 and TRBJ1-2; the D is unclear. With 3 bases removed from V and 3 bases from J, the gap between germline ends came to 14 bases. CDR3 length equals 15 residues. Germline values: CDR1 MDHEN, CDR2 SYDVKM. The CDR3: CASSFLGGYYYGYTF. CDR3 sequence (DNA): TGTGCCAGCAGTTTCCTCGGCGGTTACTACTATGGCTACACCTTC.

This clone occurred a few times. The gene calls are TRBV6-4 and TRBJ2-1, with no clear D. Germline lookup yields CDR1 MRHNA and CDR2 SNTAGT. V lost 6 bases and J lost 6, with 9 bases in between. The CDR3 covers 12 residues. CDR3 region: CASSGSSNEQFF. CDR3 nucleotide sequence: TGTGCCAGCAGCGGGTCTTCCAATGAGCAGTTCTTC.

This clone showed up just a few times. The V gene is TRBV6-6, the J gene TRBJ1-2; D ambiguous. The V gene's germline CDR1 is MNHNY and CDR2 SVGAGI (reference sequence). The CDR3 runs 14 residues. Trimming stripped 7 bases from V and 6 bases from J, with 18 bases between. CDR3 DNA sequence: TGTGCCAGCACTACCATTACGGCGGGCAATGGCTACACCTTC. Its translation is CASTTITAGNGYTF.

This sequence joins TRBV7-9 and TRBJ1-5; 7 bases match TRBD1. Trimming at V came to 5 bases and at J to 4 bases, leaving 8 bases not matched to a gene. The CDR3 extends over 15 amino acids. Germline-derived CDR1 and CDR2 are SEHNR and FQNEAQ (reference sequence). CDR3 DNA: TGTGCCAGCAGCCGGGCTGGGACAGATAATCAGCCCCAGCATTTT. This translates into CASSRAGTDNQPQHF.

The table lists this clone with a count of one. The V call is TRBV29-1, the J call TRBJ2-3, with TRBD2 matching over 14 bases. This CDR3 spans 15 amino acids. Losses at the gene ends were 6 bases for V and 4 bases for J; bases not matched to a gene: 6. Germline V gives CDR1 SQVTM, CDR2 ANQGSEA. This CDR3 is CSVGTSGRRADTQYF. DNA of the CDR3: TGCAGCGTGGGGACTAGCGGGAGACGCGCAGATACGCAGTATTTT.

The rearrangement joins TRBV30 to TRBJ2-3; D gene ambiguous. The CDR3 loop spans 13 amino acids. Germline V CDR1 and CDR2: GTSNPN, SVGIG (reference sequence). Trimming took off 2 bases at V and 8 bases at J, with 14 bases between the two ends. CDR3 coding DNA: TGTGCCTGGAGTTCCAGTAGTTCGGGTACGCAGTATTTT. This encodes CAWSSSSSGTQYF.

J is TRBJ1-2 and V is TRBV18; no clear D. Trimming took 2 bases from V and 8 from J, leaving 18 bases between them. The CDR3 runs to 15 residues. Looked up from germline, CDR1 is KGHSH and CDR2 is LQKENI. As DNA, the CDR3 is TGTGCCAGCTCACCAGCAGCGGTGGGAGGAGCAGGCTACACCTTC. Protein: CASSPAAVGGAGYTF.

In its sample, this clone was seen a few times. The gene calls are TRBV2 and TRBJ2-1; D is ambiguous. The CDR3 contains 15 residues. V lost 2 bases and J 0 bases, leaving 8 bases between the germline ends. Per the germline V gene, CDR1 is SNHLY and CDR2 is FYNNEI. CDR3 in DNA: TGTGCCAGCAGTGAATATAAGCGCTCCTACAATGAGCAGTTCTTC. It encodes CASSEYKRSYNEQFF. Filled out from reference TRBV2 and TRBJ2-1, the complete variable domain reads EPEVTQTPSHQVTQMGQEVILRCVPISNHLYFYWYRQILGQKVEFLVSFYNNEISEKSEIFDDQFSVERPDGSNFTLKIRSTKLEDSAMYFCASSEYKRSYNEQFFGPGTRLTVL.

The gene calls are TRBV19 and TRBJ2-2; TRBD1 matches at 8 bases. The junction had 4 bases not matched to a gene; V was cut back by 3 bases and J by 7 bases. The CDR3 covers 14 residues. Germline V CDR1 and CDR2: LNHDA, SQIVND (reference sequence). DNA of the CDR3: TGTGCCAGTAGTATGGACAGGGAGGTCGGGGAGCTGTTTTTT. It is translated as CASSMDREVGELFF.

This clone was recorded once. The chain joins TRBV27 to TRBJ2-5, with 14 bases aligning to TRBD2. After removal of 6 bases from V and 0 bases from J, the junction contained 6 bases not matched to a gene. This CDR3 region has 17 residues. The germline V gene has CDR1 MNHEY and CDR2 SMNVEV (reference sequence). CDR3 protein: CASRSTSGRGDQETQYF. Here the CDR3 DNA reads TGTGCCAGCAGATCGACTAGCGGGAGGGGAGACCAAGAGACCCAGTACTTC.

The sample holds a few counts of this clone. The gene calls are TRBV28 and TRBJ1-3, with a weak D call TRBD1 (5 bases). From germline, CDR1 is MDHEN and CDR2 SYDVKM. The CDR3 spans 16 residues. V was trimmed by 3 bases and J by 0 bases, leaving 12 bases between them. CDR3 protein: CASSFLDRLSGNTIYF. The DNA for the CDR3 is TGTGCCAGCAGTTTTCTCGACAGACTCTCTGGAAACACCATATATTTT.

This clone was found a few times. This chain connects TRBV6-5 to TRBJ1-5; 9 bases are shared with TRBD1. V lost 6 bases and J lost 6; bases outside the gene matches: 3. CDR1 and CDR2 from the germline V gene are MNHEY and SVGAGI. The CDR3 is 13 residues long. CDR3 amino acids: CASRDRGGQPQHF. CDR3 DNA: TGTGCCAGCAGGGACAGGGGAGGTCAGCCCCAGCATTTT.

V and J are TRBV18 and TRBJ2-4; 8 nucleotides agree with TRBD2. V dropped 6 bases and J dropped 3; count of bases not matched to a gene: 4. The CDR3 loop spans 14 amino acids. In germline, CDR1 is KGHSH, CDR2 LQKENI. CDR3 amino acids: CASSTTSGKNIQYF. The CDR3 nucleotides are TGTGCCAGCTCTACCACTAGCGGCAAAAACATTCAGTACTTC.

Details on this clone: The junction differs from germline at one of its ends, possibly a read error. The chain is built from TRBV7-7 and TRBJ2-3, with 9 bases identical to TRBD1. In germline, CDR1 is SSHAT, CDR2 FNYEAQ (reference sequence). The CDR3 is 17 residues long. CDR3 sequence reads: CASSLAPPGTGKDTQYF. DNA for the CDR3: TGTGCTAGCAGCTTAGCCCCGCCGGGGACAGGGAAGGATACGCAGTATTTT. The whole variable domain, filled in from reference TRBV7-7 and TRBJ2-3, reads GAGVSQSPRYKVTKRGQDVTLRCDPISSHATLYWYQQALGQGPEFLTYFNYEAQPDKSGLPSDRFSAERPEGSISTLTIQRTEQRDSAMYRCASSLAPPGTGKDTQYFGPGTRLTVL.

The chain combines TRBV6-1 with TRBJ2-7; TRBD1 is a possible D gene (5 bases). V lost 3 bases to trimming and J lost 5 bases, with 11 bases between them. CDR1 and CDR2 (germline): MNHNS, SASEGT. The CDR3 has 13 amino acids. CDR3 protein: CASSEPGYDEQYV. CDR3 DNA sequence: TGTGCCAGCAGTGAGCCAGGGTATGACGAGCAGTACGTC.

V is TRBV19 and J is TRBJ1-3, with TRBD1 matching over 7 bases. V shed 9 bases and J 0 bases; nucleotides not matched to a gene: 5. Germline CDR1 is LNHDA and CDR2 is SQIVND (reference sequence). The length of the CDR3 is 14 residues. The CDR3 is CASRTGPSGNTIYF. The CDR3, as DNA: TGTGCCAGCAGGACAGGCCCCTCTGGAAACACCATATATTTT.

The chain has TRBV28 and TRBJ2-3; the match to TRBD1 covers 9 bases. V dropped 5 bases and J dropped 3; count of bases not matched to a gene: 3. CDR3 length: 14 residues. The V gene's germline CDR1 is MDHEN and CDR2 SYDVKM. The DNA for the CDR3 is TGTGCCAGCAGTACCGGGACAGGGACAGATACGCAGTATTTT. This gives the protein CASSTGTGTDTQYF.

This chain connects TRBV14 to TRBJ1-2; a weak D match, TRBD1 (6 bases). Germline V lookup: CDR1 SGHDN, CDR2 FVKESK. V shed 0 bases and J shed 6 bases, with 14 bases lying between them. This CDR3 comprises 15 residues. As DNA, the CDR3 is TGTGCCAGCAGCCAAGATGCACAGGGCTTGAATGGCTACACCTTC. Protein: CASSQDAQGLNGYTF.

This clone was seen a single time. The gene calls are TRBV14 and TRBJ1-2, with TRBD1 matching over 7 bases. V shed 2 bases and J 6 bases; nucleotides not matched to a gene: 6. This CDR3 contains 14 residues. Germline V gene data show CDR1 as SGHDN and CDR2 as FVKESK. CDR3 region: CASSQKQGTDGYTF. In DNA, the CDR3 is TGTGCCAGCAGCCAAAAACAGGGGACGGATGGCTACACCTTC.